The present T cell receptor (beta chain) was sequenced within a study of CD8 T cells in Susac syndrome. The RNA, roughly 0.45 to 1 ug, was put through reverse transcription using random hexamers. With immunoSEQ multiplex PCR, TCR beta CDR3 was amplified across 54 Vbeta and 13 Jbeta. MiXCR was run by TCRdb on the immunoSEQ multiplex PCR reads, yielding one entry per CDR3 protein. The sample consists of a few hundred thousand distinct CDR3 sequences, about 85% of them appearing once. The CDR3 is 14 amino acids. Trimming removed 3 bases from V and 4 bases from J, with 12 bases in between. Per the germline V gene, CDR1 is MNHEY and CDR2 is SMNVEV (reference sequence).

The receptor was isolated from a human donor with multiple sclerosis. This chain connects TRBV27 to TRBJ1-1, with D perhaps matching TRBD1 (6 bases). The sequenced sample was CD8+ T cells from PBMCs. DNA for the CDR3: TGTGCCAGCAGTTTTGCGGGGGGCCGCACTGAAGCTTTCTTT. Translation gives CASSFAGGRTEAFF.